This TCR beta chain was sequenced in a study of blood T cell repertoires in COVID-19. Study details: Sites in the United States, Italy and Spain provided acute and convalescent COVID-19 samples. The analysed material was cDNA or gDNA that came from T cells, B-cell-depleted T cells, or PBMCs.

The V and J ends lost 9 bases and 1 base, in that order; junction bases with no gene match: 3. Germline V gene sequence: CDR1 LNHDA, CDR2 SQIVND (reference sequence). The CDR3 length is 14 residues. As handled by the study authors: Counts of nucleated cells, estimated from reference gene primer amplification, were obtained. Some clones are missing from TCRdb's copy, which holds only in-frame ones; the method was immunoSEQ multiplex PCR. Clone size and the V and J calls come from that table; the DNA yielded D and trimming. The data contain 90,000 to 130,000 clones, 87% of them singletons. Sequenced material: peripheral blood. The V and J genes are TRBV19 and TRBJ1-3, with 10 bases that match TRBD1. The TCR comes from a human donor in a cohort sampled during active COVID-19. CDR3 residues: CASRDRGSGNTIYF. As DNA, the CDR3 is TGTGCCAGCCGGGACAGGGGATCTGGAAACACCATATATTTT.